The clone carrying this T cell receptor beta chain was detected once. This sample is part of a study of Ad26.COV2.S vaccination and SARS-CoV-2 variants. The wider study: COV1001, an Ad26.COV2.S trial, supplied this vaccine-arm donor.

CDR1 and CDR2 from the germline V gene are ENHRY and SYGVKD. After removal of 3 bases from V and 0 bases from J, the junction contained 12 bases not matched to a gene. CDR3 size: 20 residues. Treatment described: around 19 received Ad26.COV2.S at low or high dose, single or two shots; roughly 5 received placebo; per-sample allocation not given. It was on day 63 after the first vaccine or placebo injection that samples were taken. The protocol was immunoSEQ multiplex PCR, while the TCRdb copy is restricted to in-frame clones and leaves out a portion. There are some 350,000 clones in the sample; 90% occur only once, and around 5.5% lies in the top ten.

The sample consisted of peripheral blood, taken in a trial of Ad26.COV2.S vaccine versus placebo. This clonotype originated in a person aged 18-65 years who received the Ad26.COV2.S COVID-19 vaccine or a placebo. V usage is TRBV10-3 and J usage is TRBJ2-6; 9 bases map to TRBD1. CDR3 nucleotides: TGTGCCATCAGTGACGCACTAACTACAGGGGGCCTCTCTGGGGCCAACGTCCTGACTTTC. Translated: CAISDALTTGGLSGANVLTF.